The rows below give T cell receptor beta chains drawn from one sample of a study of OX40 agonist ivuxolimab in advanced cancers. Profiled with immunoSEQ multiplex PCR; TCRdb holds only in-frame clones, not every one. Here the sample spans fewer than 65,000 clones, around 89% being singletons. The material sequenced was CD4+ or CD8+ T cells sorted from blood, taken in a trial of the OX40 agonist ivuxolimab. The receptor source for this set is an adult with an advanced solid tumor such as melanoma, head and neck, liver or kidney cancer. Each CDR3 is given with its conserved first and last residue. The order of the fields is J gene, V gene, clone size, D gene, CDR3 DNA, CDR3 protein. A D gene is named only where the DNA matches it firmly. The size field is filled for only some rows; it gives once, few, many or a size class.

j_call: TRBJ2-5; v_call: TRBV5-1; clone_size: -; d_call: TRBD1; cdr3_nt: TGCGCCAGCAGCCCCCCAGCGGGACAGGGGGCGAGGAGGGAGACCCAGTACTTC; cdr3_aa: CASSPPAGQGARRETQYF
j_call: TRBJ2-4; v_call: TRBV6-5; clone_size: -; d_call: -; cdr3_nt: TGTGCCAGCTCCCCGGTGAGGGCCAAAAACATTCAGTACTTC; cdr3_aa: CASSPVRAKNIQYF
j_call: TRBJ1-2; v_call: TRBV7-2; clone_size: -; d_call: TRBD1; cdr3_nt: TGTGCCAGCAGGGCGGAAGGGCAGGGGGCATTTGGCTACACCTTC; cdr3_aa: CASRAEGQGAFGYTF
j_call: TRBJ2-7; v_call: TRBV5-5; clone_size: -; d_call: TRBD1; cdr3_nt: TGTGCCAGCAGCTGGACAGGGGTGCGGTACGAGCAGTACTTC; cdr3_aa: CASSWTGVRYEQYF
j_call: TRBJ2-5; v_call: TRBV27; clone_size: -; d_call: -; cdr3_nt: TGTGCCAGCAGTTTATTTACAGGGCAAGAGACCCAGTACTTC; cdr3_aa: CASSLFTGQETQYF
j_call: TRBJ2-4; v_call: TRBV28; clone_size: -; d_call: TRBD2; cdr3_nt: TGTGCCAGCAGTGCAGCGGGGGGGTCCAAAAACATTCAGTACTTC; cdr3_aa: CASSAAGGSKNIQYF
j_call: TRBJ2-2; v_call: TRBV18; clone_size: -; d_call: -; cdr3_nt: TGTGCCAGCTCACCACCGGGGGGCCAGAACACCGGGGAGCTGTTTTTT; cdr3_aa: CASSPPGGQNTGELFF
j_call: TRBJ1-1; v_call: TRBV7-2; clone_size: -; d_call: -; cdr3_nt: TGTGCCAGCAGCCCCGGGGGCGCGAGCACTGAAGCTTTCTTT; cdr3_aa: CASSPGGASTEAFF
j_call: TRBJ1-5; v_call: TRBV7-2; clone_size: -; d_call: -; cdr3_nt: TGTGCCAGCAGCTTGACAGTGAATCAGCCCCAGCATTTT; cdr3_aa: CASSLTVNQPQHF
j_call: TRBJ1-6; v_call: TRBV28; clone_size: -; d_call: -; cdr3_nt: TGTGCCAGCAGTTCAGGGTCACCCCTCCACTTT; cdr3_aa: CASSSGSPLHF
j_call: TRBJ1-4; v_call: TRBV7-9; clone_size: -; d_call: -; cdr3_nt: TGTGCCAGCAGCCCGACACCCACTAATGAAAAACTGTTTTTT; cdr3_aa: CASSPTPTNEKLFF
j_call: TRBJ1-5; v_call: TRBV19; clone_size: -; d_call: -; cdr3_nt: TGTGCCAGTAGTCTGGGGGGGGGACGGTATCAGCCCCAGCATTTT; cdr3_aa: CASSLGGGRYQPQHF
j_call: TRBJ1-3; v_call: TRBV6-1; clone_size: -; d_call: -; cdr3_nt: TGTGCCAGCAGCAGGACAGTCTCTGGAAACACCATATATTTT; cdr3_aa: CASSRTVSGNTIYF
j_call: TRBJ1-2; v_call: TRBV28; clone_size: -; d_call: -; cdr3_nt: TGTGCCAGCTCGGGGACTGGGAAAAGCTACACCTTC; cdr3_aa: CASSGTGKSYTF
j_call: TRBJ1-2; v_call: TRBV6-6; clone_size: few; d_call: -; cdr3_nt: TGTGCCAGCACCGACGGGGGGTCTGGTGCTAACTATGGCTACACCTTC; cdr3_aa: CASTDGGSGANYGYTF
j_call: TRBJ2-1; v_call: TRBV12-2; clone_size: -; d_call: -; cdr3_nt: TGTGCAAGTCGCGCTCCGGGACAGGCCTACAATGAGCAGTTCTTC; cdr3_aa: CASRAPGQAYNEQFF
j_call: TRBJ2-2; v_call: TRBV27; clone_size: -; d_call: -; cdr3_nt: TGTGCCAGCAGTTTATTTTACGCCGGGGAGCTGTTTTTT; cdr3_aa: CASSLFYAGELFF
j_call: TRBJ2-3; v_call: TRBV4-2; clone_size: -; d_call: TRBD2; cdr3_nt: TGTGCCAGCAGCCAAGGGGCTAGCGGGAGGGCCGTAGATACGCAGTATTTT; cdr3_aa: CASSQGASGRAVDTQYF
j_call: TRBJ2-7; v_call: TRBV28; clone_size: -; d_call: -; cdr3_nt: TGTGCCAGCAGTTTATCCGGTCCAGTCTTCGCCACCTACGAGCAGTACTTC; cdr3_aa: CASSLSGPVFATYEQYF
j_call: TRBJ1-5; v_call: TRBV2; clone_size: -; d_call: -; cdr3_nt: TGTGCCAGCAGTGAAGGGCCCATTCGTAACCAGCCCCAGCATTTT; cdr3_aa: CASSEGPIRNQPQHF
j_call: TRBJ1-1; v_call: TRBV10-1; clone_size: -; d_call: -; cdr3_nt: TGCGCCAGCAGTCCGGGGGGCCTGAACACTGAAGCTTTCTTT; cdr3_aa: CASSPGGLNTEAFF
j_call: TRBJ2-1; v_call: TRBV4-2; clone_size: -; d_call: TRBD2; cdr3_nt: TGTGCCAGCAGCCCCGGATCGGGCGGGAGTATCAATGAGCAGTTCTTC; cdr3_aa: CASSPGSGGSINEQFF
j_call: TRBJ2-1; v_call: TRBV10-3; clone_size: -; d_call: TRBD1; cdr3_nt: TGTGCCATCATGCCGGGACAGGTTACCAATGAGCAGTTCTTC; cdr3_aa: CAIMPGQVTNEQFF
j_call: TRBJ2-7; v_call: TRBV28; clone_size: -; d_call: -; cdr3_nt: TGTGCCAGCAGATCCCCCGGGAGACTGGCCTACGAGCAGTACTTC; cdr3_aa: CASRSPGRLAYEQYF
j_call: TRBJ2-3; v_call: TRBV9; clone_size: few; d_call: -; cdr3_nt: TGTGCCAGCAGCTTTCGTACCACAGATACGCAGTATTTT; cdr3_aa: CASSFRTTDTQYF
j_call: TRBJ1-1; v_call: TRBV18; clone_size: -; d_call: TRBD1; cdr3_nt: TGTGCCAGCTCACCACCCGGACAGGGGTTGGTCGCTGAAGCTTTCTTT; cdr3_aa: CASSPPGQGLVAEAFF
j_call: TRBJ2-3; v_call: TRBV5-1; clone_size: -; d_call: -; cdr3_nt: TGCGCCAGCGCCAGGGCGTCGGATACGCAGTATTTT; cdr3_aa: CASARASDTQYF
j_call: TRBJ1-1; v_call: TRBV5-6; clone_size: -; d_call: -; cdr3_nt: TGTGCCAGCAGCGCGTACATCACTGAAGCTTTCTTT; cdr3_aa: CASSAYITEAFF
j_call: TRBJ2-2; v_call: TRBV19; clone_size: -; d_call: -; cdr3_nt: TGTGCCAGTAGACCGCTGGGGCTGCACACCGGGGAGCTGTTTTTT; cdr3_aa: CASRPLGLHTGELFF
j_call: TRBJ1-1; v_call: TRBV6-1; clone_size: -; d_call: -; cdr3_nt: TGTGCCAGCATTCAACGGACGGGGGGCACTGAAGCTTTCTTT; cdr3_aa: CASIQRTGGTEAFF
j_call: TRBJ1-5; v_call: TRBV6-5; clone_size: -; d_call: -; cdr3_nt: TGTGCCAGCAGCAGGACACTAGGGCAGCCCCAGCATTTT; cdr3_aa: CASSRTLGQPQHF
j_call: TRBJ2-7; v_call: TRBV7-6; clone_size: -; d_call: TRBD1; cdr3_nt: TGTGCCAGCAGCTTAGCGGACAGGGGATACGAGCAGTACTTC; cdr3_aa: CASSLADRGYEQYF
j_call: TRBJ2-7; v_call: TRBV5-4; clone_size: few; d_call: -; cdr3_nt: TGTGCCAGCAGCGGCCGCGGCACCTACGAGCAGTACTTC; cdr3_aa: CASSGRGTYEQYF
j_call: TRBJ2-1; v_call: TRBV7-6; clone_size: -; d_call: TRBD2; cdr3_nt: TGTGCCAGCAGTCATTCGGGACTAGCGTCGAATGAGCAGTTCTTC; cdr3_aa: CASSHSGLASNEQFF
j_call: TRBJ2-3; v_call: TRBV28; clone_size: -; d_call: TRBD2; cdr3_nt: TGTGCCAGCAGCCCCCGACTAGCGGGGGGGCCGAGCCCCCAGTATTTT; cdr3_aa: CASSPRLAGGPSPQYF
j_call: TRBJ1-3; v_call: TRBV29-1; clone_size: -; d_call: TRBD1; cdr3_nt: TGCAGCGTTGGTTGGGGACAGGGGGCGTCTGGAAACACCATATATTTT; cdr3_aa: CSVGWGQGASGNTIYF
j_call: TRBJ1-1; v_call: TRBV7-8; clone_size: -; d_call: -; cdr3_nt: TGTGCCAGCAGCTTAGCGGACGGGGGAGGTACTGAAGCTTTCTTT; cdr3_aa: CASSLADGGGTEAFF
j_call: TRBJ1-2; v_call: TRBV11-2; clone_size: -; d_call: TRBD1; cdr3_nt: TGTGCCAGCAGCTTAGCGTTAGGCAGGGGGAACTATGGCTACACCTTC; cdr3_aa: CASSLALGRGNYGYTF
j_call: TRBJ2-1; v_call: TRBV29-1; clone_size: few; d_call: -; cdr3_nt: TGCAGCGTTGTGAGGACAGTCTCCTACAATGAGCAGTTCTTC; cdr3_aa: CSVVRTVSYNEQFF
j_call: TRBJ2-3; v_call: TRBV5-1; clone_size: -; d_call: -; cdr3_nt: TGCGCCAGCAAGCGTACACTAGCAGATGGAGATACGCAGTATTTT; cdr3_aa: CASKRTLADGDTQYF
j_call: TRBJ2-1; v_call: TRBV21-1; clone_size: -; d_call: -; cdr3_nt: TGTGCCAGCAGCCTCCTTACAGGGGGCGTTCACAATGAGCAGTTCTTC; cdr3_aa: CASSLLTGGVHNEQFF
j_call: TRBJ2-7; v_call: TRBV7-2; clone_size: -; d_call: -; cdr3_nt: TGTGCCAGCAGCTCCTACGGTAGCTCCTACGAGCAGTACTTC; cdr3_aa: CASSSYGSSYEQYF
j_call: TRBJ2-7; v_call: TRBV27; clone_size: -; d_call: TRBD2; cdr3_nt: TGTGCCAGCAGTTCCTCAGGAGCGGGAAAACGGTGGGAGCAGTACTTC; cdr3_aa: CASSSSGAGKRWEQYF
j_call: TRBJ2-3; v_call: TRBV18; clone_size: -; d_call: -; cdr3_nt: TGTGCCAGCTCACCAGACACAGATACGCAGTATTTT; cdr3_aa: CASSPDTDTQYF
j_call: TRBJ2-7; v_call: TRBV2; clone_size: -; d_call: -; cdr3_nt: TGTGCCAGCAGTGAAGCTTGGGGGACCCTCGAGTACTTC; cdr3_aa: CASSEAWGTLEYF
j_call: TRBJ2-1; v_call: TRBV7-9; clone_size: -; d_call: TRBD2; cdr3_nt: TGTGCCAGCAGCCTAGCGGGGCCAACCTACAATGAGCAGTTCTTC; cdr3_aa: CASSLAGPTYNEQFF
j_call: TRBJ2-3; v_call: TRBV11-2; clone_size: -; d_call: -; cdr3_nt: TGTGCCAGCAGCCCAGGGGATACGCAGTATTTT; cdr3_aa: CASSPGDTQYF
j_call: TRBJ2-7; v_call: TRBV29-1; clone_size: -; d_call: TRBD2; cdr3_nt: TGCAGCGTATGGGGACTAGCGGGAGGCTCCTACGAGCAGTACTTC; cdr3_aa: CSVWGLAGGSYEQYF
j_call: TRBJ2-1; v_call: TRBV11-1; clone_size: -; d_call: -; cdr3_nt: TGTGCCAGCAGCTGGGTCCAGGGAAATGAGCAGTTCTTC; cdr3_aa: CASSWVQGNEQFF
j_call: TRBJ1-2; v_call: TRBV30; clone_size: once; d_call: TRBD1; cdr3_nt: TGTGCCTGGAGTGGCACAGGGGGCTATGGCTACACCTTC; cdr3_aa: CAWSGTGGYGYTF
j_call: TRBJ2-6; v_call: TRBV1; clone_size: -; d_call: -; cdr3_nt: TGCACCAGCAGCCCTCAGAGTTTGTGCAGGGCCAACGTCCTGACTTTC; cdr3_aa: CTSSPQSLCRANVLTF
j_call: TRBJ1-1; v_call: TRBV27; clone_size: -; d_call: -; cdr3_nt: TGTGCCAGCAGCCTTACGAAGAACACTGAAGCTTTCTTT; cdr3_aa: CASSLTKNTEAFF
j_call: TRBJ2-1; v_call: TRBV7-3; clone_size: few; d_call: -; cdr3_nt: TGTGCCAGCAGCCTTCTCCCAGGCGGCAATGAGCAGTTCTTC; cdr3_aa: CASSLLPGGNEQFF
j_call: TRBJ2-1; v_call: TRBV7-2; clone_size: -; d_call: TRBD2; cdr3_nt: TGTGCCAGCAGTCTCCGGGGGGGCACGAATGAGCAGTTCTTC; cdr3_aa: CASSLRGGTNEQFF
j_call: TRBJ1-5; v_call: TRBV6-1; clone_size: -; d_call: TRBD1; cdr3_nt: TGTGCCAGCAGTGAACAGGGGGCCAATCAGCCCCAGCATTTT; cdr3_aa: CASSEQGANQPQHF
j_call: TRBJ2-5; v_call: TRBV30; clone_size: -; d_call: TRBD2; cdr3_nt: TGTGCCTACCTTAGGGAGGGCCGTAGTGAGACCCAGTACTTC; cdr3_aa: CAYLREGRSETQYF
j_call: TRBJ2-5; v_call: TRBV5-1; clone_size: -; d_call: TRBD1; cdr3_nt: TGCGCCAGCAGCCCCAACTCCCAGGGGGCTGGAGAGACCCAGTACTTC; cdr3_aa: CASSPNSQGAGETQYF
j_call: TRBJ2-1; v_call: TRBV9; clone_size: -; d_call: -; cdr3_nt: TGTGCCAGCAGCGTAGTCGGGGGCCGTTCCTACAATGAGCAGTTCTTC; cdr3_aa: CASSVVGGRSYNEQFF
j_call: TRBJ2-3; v_call: TRBV7-2; clone_size: once; d_call: -; cdr3_nt: TGTGCCAGCAGCTTTCAAACCGGGGACCGGCCGTATTTT; cdr3_aa: CASSFQTGDRPYF
j_call: TRBJ1-5; v_call: TRBV19; clone_size: -; d_call: TRBD1; cdr3_nt: TGTGCCAGTAGTATTGGACAGGGGCCACAGCCCCAGCATTTT; cdr3_aa: CASSIGQGPQPQHF